This T cell receptor (beta chain) was identified during a study of EBV T-cell therapy then PD-1 blockade in nasopharyngeal carcinoma. A note on this clone: Its antigen is still unknown.

The J segment lost 5 bases and the V segment lost 1 base, leaving 3 bases of the junction unmatched. The CDR3 length is 15 residues. Germline lookup yields CDR1 LGHDT and CDR2 YNNKEL (reference sequence). Regarding treatment: AdE1-LMPpoly-expanded autologous EBV-specific T-cell therapy followed by anti-PD-1 nivolumab. Sequencing was performed with immunoSEQ multiplex PCR; in TCRdb, only in-frame clones are kept and a portion is missing. The table records about 22,000 clones, 70% to 85% of them present only once. The clonotype comes from a man aged 35-49 years with nasopharyngeal carcinoma. Source: CD8+ T cells from blood, taken at day -245 from a patient whose treatment included autologous EBV-specific T cells and nivolumab. The chain joins TRBV3-1 (or the pseudogene TRBV3-2) to TRBJ2-2, with 8 bases fitting TRBD1. CDR3: CASSQVTGGTGELFF. The CDR3 nucleotides read TGTGCCAGCAGCCAAGTCACAGGGGGTACCGGGGAGCTGTTTTTT.